Described below is a single T cell receptor (beta chain) sequence and its context. It was ten milliliters of peripheral blood that were drawn from each donor. CDR3 length equals 15 residues. Germline CDR1 DFQATT, CDR2 SNEGSKA (reference sequence). Trimming at V came to 6 bases and at J to 3 bases, leaving 11 bases not matched to a gene. The sample comes from a study of blood T cells in healthy people across ages. A sample-barcoded 5' primer and a J-beta primer mix were used in a second PCR of roughly 7 to 12 cycles. TCRdb processed the 5' RACE reads anew with MiXCR; each CDR3 protein has one entry. Of 650,000 to 1,000,000 distinct CDR3 sequences detected, 46% appear once; the ten largest clones hold 15% to 20%.

The V call is TRBV20-1, the J call TRBJ1-5, with 7 bases identical to TRBD1. Sequencing was carried out using blood. The TCR sequence derives from a man at least 80 years old in good health. CDR3 sequence (DNA): TGCAGTGCCAGTTTAGGGACAGTCACCAATCAGCCCCAGCATTTT. Protein product: CSASLGTVTNQPQHF.